The 27 T cell receptor beta chains in this list originate from one sample, sequenced in a study of blood T cell repertoires in COVID-19. Data came from immunoSEQ multiplex PCR; TCRdb stores just in-frame clones and leaves some out. The data contain roughly 150,000 clones, around 85% of them seen just once; the ten biggest clones take up around 3%. The sample taken for sequencing was peripheral blood. The origin of the receptors is a man in his fifties with acute or convalescent COVID-19.

The chain has TRBV2 and TRBJ1-1; 9 bases fit TRBD1. The CDR3 extends over 14 amino acids. The germline V gene encodes CDR1 SNHLY and CDR2 FYNNEI. The V gene end was trimmed by 5 bases and the J gene end by 6 bases; junction bases not matched to a gene: 7. The CDR3 DNA follows: TGTGCCAGCAGTCTCGACAGGGGGTTGGCTGAAGCTTTCTTT. Translating gives CASSLDRGLAEAFF.

This chain joins TRBV2 and TRBJ2-1; 7 bases are a match to TRBD2. The CDR3 totals 15 residues. Germline CDR1 and CDR2: SNHLY and FYNNEI. V shed 3 bases, J shed 3 bases, and the junction held 5 bases outside the gene matches. CDR3 protein: CASSEGGYLYNEQFF. CDR3 in DNA: TGTGCCAGCAGTGAGGGGGGGTACCTCTACAATGAGCAGTTCTTC.

The chain couples TRBV28 to TRBJ2-7, with 7 positions matching TRBD1. Germline assignment: CDR1 MDHEN and CDR2 SYDVKM. The CDR3 has 11 residues. After removal of 4 bases from V and 10 bases from J, the junction contained 4 bases not matched to a gene. The DNA of the CDR3 is TGTGCCAGCAGTTCTAGGACAGGTCAGTACTTC. This encodes CASSSRTGQYF. Full variable domain (missing parts from reference TRBV28 and TRBJ2-7): DVKVTQSSRYLVKRTGEKVFLECVQDMDHENMFWYRQDPGLGLRLIYFSYDVKMKEKGDIPEGYSVSREKKERFSLILESASTNQTSMYLCASSSRTGQYFGPGTRLTVT.

The chain uses TRBV10-2 and TRBJ2-7; TRBD1 matches at 7 bases. The CDR3 totals 16 residues. Germline V gene data show CDR1 as WSHSY and CDR2 as SAAADI. Trimming took 6 bases from V and 3 from J; bases not matched to a gene: 14. Here the CDR3 DNA reads TGCGCCAGCAGCGAACAGGGGATCGCTGTTTTCTACGAGCAGTACTTC. It yields the protein CASSEQGIAVFYEQYF.

The rearrangement links TRBV27 to TRBJ2-7; D perhaps matches TRBD2 (7 bases). The CDR3 consists of 13 residues. Trimming took 1 base from V and 9 from J, leaving 13 bases between them. Germline loops: CDR1 MNHEY, CDR2 SMNVEV (reference sequence). The CDR3 nucleotides read TGTGCCAGCAGTTTATTGGGGGGGCGAGTGCAGTACTTC. Protein: CASSLLGGRVQYF.

V is TRBV30 and J is TRBJ1-2; D remains unclear. Germline V gives CDR1 GTSNPN, CDR2 SVGIG (reference sequence). Deletions cut 0 bases from V and 0 bases from J, with 17 bases between. The CDR3 is made up of 17 amino acids. The CDR3 DNA reads as TGTGCCTGGAGTGTACGAGTGGGCCTCCAAGCTAACTATGGCTACACCTTC. Its protein is CAWSVRVGLQANYGYTF.

The chain links TRBV11-2 to TRBJ1-1; 8 bases map to TRBD1. Germline CDR1 SGHAT, CDR2 FQNNGV. Unmatched junction bases numbered 5, after V lost 3 bases and J lost 5 bases. CDR3 length: 14 amino acids. CDR3 residues: CASSFNRGGTEAFF. DNA for the CDR3: TGTGCCAGCAGCTTCAACAGGGGGGGAACTGAAGCTTTCTTT.

The chain combines TRBV6-6 with TRBJ1-5; D call uncertain. There are 12 residues in the CDR3. CDR1 MNHNY and CDR2 SVGAGI come from the germline V gene (reference sequence). V was clipped by 4 bases and J by 3 bases, with 4 bases between them. The CDR3 DNA reads as TGTGCCAGCAGTTTAGACAATCAGCCCCAGCATTTT. Protein sequence: CASSLDNQPQHF.

The chain couples TRBV10-3 to TRBJ2-7; the match to TRBD1 covers 8 bases. The germline V gene encodes CDR1 ENHRY and CDR2 SYGVKD. The CDR3 has 13 residues. Unmatched junction bases numbered 3, after V lost 6 bases and J lost 2 bases. The CDR3 is CAIRTQGAYEQYF. The CDR3 coding sequence is TGTGCCATCAGGACACAGGGGGCCTACGAGCAGTACTTC.

This clone was found a few times. This chain links TRBV4-1 with TRBJ2-7; no clear D. With 2 bases removed from V and 2 bases from J, the gap between germline ends came to 7 bases. CDR1 and CDR2 from the germline V gene are MGHRA and YSYEKL. This CDR3 has 13 amino acids. CDR3 in amino acids: CASSQQKTYEQYF. CDR3 sequence (DNA): TGCGCCAGCAGCCAACAGAAAACCTACGAGCAGTACTTC.

This sequence joins TRBV7-3 and TRBJ2-1, with 10 bases that match TRBD1. The CDR3 contains 16 residues. Germline loops: CDR1 SGHTA, CDR2 FQGTGA. V was pared by 5 bases and J by 4 bases, with 8 bases of the junction left unmatched. Here the CDR3 reads CASSTEGQGFYNEQFF. CDR3 coding DNA: TGTGCCAGCAGCACTGAGGGACAGGGGTTTTACAATGAGCAGTTCTTC. The whole variable domain, filled in from reference TRBV7-3 and TRBJ2-1, reads GAGVSQTPSNKVTEKGKYVELRCDPISGHTALYWYRQSLGQGPEFLIYFQGTGAADDSGLPNDRFFAVRPEGSVSTLKIQRTERGDSAVYLCASSTEGQGFYNEQFFGPGTRLTVL.

This rearrangement joins TRBV3-1 (or the pseudogene TRBV3-2) to TRBJ1-1, with D possibly being TRBD1 (5 bases). The CDR3 loop spans 13 amino acids. V lost 5 bases and J 7 bases, leaving 14 bases between the germline ends. In germline, CDR1 is LGHDT, CDR2 YNNKEL (reference sequence). The CDR3 is CASSRGRSGEAFF. Written as DNA, the CDR3 is TGTGCCAGCAGCAGGGGCCGGAGTGGTGAAGCTTTCTTT.

The genes are TRBV19 and TRBJ1-1, with 10 bases matching TRBD1. CDR1 is LNHDA and CDR2 is SQIVND in the germline V gene (reference sequence). The ends lost 7 bases at V and 7 bases at J; junction bases unmatched: 6. This CDR3 comprises 13 residues. In DNA form, the CDR3 reads TGTGCCAGTACGGGACAGGGGCGCCGTGAAGCTTTCTTT. Its protein is CASTGQGRREAFF.

This clone was observed a single time. The chain uses TRBV5-4 and TRBJ1-2; D call uncertain. The ends were cut back, 3 bases at V and 8 bases at J, with 14 bases in the middle. From germline, CDR1 is SGHNT and CDR2 YYREEE (reference sequence). The CDR3 is 13 residues long. This CDR3 reads CASSSVAAIGYTF. CDR3 in DNA: TGTGCCAGCAGCTCCGTAGCCGCGATCGGCTACACCTTC.

This clone was recorded once. This chain links TRBV7-3 with TRBJ1-1; no firm D call. The CDR3 covers 13 residues. In germline, CDR1 is SGHTA, CDR2 FQGTGA. Trimming removed 6 bases at V and 1 base at J, with 9 bases between. The CDR3 DNA reads as TGTGCCAGCAGGCTGCGGGAGAACACTGAAGCTTTCTTT. Encoded protein: CASRLRENTEAFF.

V usage is TRBV28 and J usage is TRBJ1-6; D gene ambiguous. The CDR3 has 16 amino acids. Germline loops: CDR1 MDHEN, CDR2 SYDVKM. With 2 bases removed from V and 6 bases from J, the gap between germline ends came to 14 bases. The CDR3 nucleotides read TGTGCCAGCAGTTTACCATTGGGAGGGTCTAATTCACCCCTCCACTTT. It specifies CASSLPLGGSNSPLHF.

This chain uses TRBV5-1 with TRBJ1-2; no definite D call. Trimming pared 0 bases from V and 8 bases from J, leaving 5 bases between. The CDR3 is 11 residues long. Germline values: CDR1 SGHRS, CDR2 YFSETQ. CDR3 sequence reads: CASSLDQGYTF. Here the CDR3 DNA reads TGCGCCAGCAGCTTGGATCAGGGCTACACCTTC. Full variable domain (remainder filled in from reference TRBV5-1 and TRBJ1-2): KAGVTQTPRYLIKTRGQQVTLSCSPISGHRSVSWYQQTPGQGLQFLFEYFSETQRNKGNFPGRFSGRQFSNSRSEMNVSTLELGDSALYLCASSLDQGYTFGSGTRLTVV.

This chain joins TRBV10-3 and TRBJ2-1, with 9 bases identical to TRBD2. The germline V gene has CDR1 ENHRY and CDR2 SYGVKD. The ends lost 0 bases at V and 5 bases at J; junction bases unmatched: 5. This CDR3 has 16 residues. The CDR3 protein is CAISESKGLANNEQFF. Written as DNA, the CDR3 is TGTGCCATCAGTGAGTCGAAGGGACTAGCAAACAATGAGCAGTTCTTC.

The rearrangement links TRBV24-1 to TRBJ1-5; TRBD1 matches 9 bases. Germline values: CDR1 KGHDR, CDR2 SFDVKD. V trimming: 2 bases; J trimming: 16 bases; junction bases outside the gene matches: 8. The CDR3 runs to 13 residues. CDR3 in amino acids: CATSDSPGTGYHF. The CDR3, as DNA: TGTGCCACCAGTGATTCCCCTGGGACAGGGTACCATTTT.

V is TRBV6-5 and J is TRBJ1-6; D gene unclear. This CDR3 region has 13 residues. The germline V gene has CDR1 MNHEY and CDR2 SVGAGI. V dropped 7 bases and J dropped 3 bases, with 7 bases sitting between them. CDR3 DNA sequence: TGTGCCAGCAAGCGGGGCTATAATTCACCCCTCCACTTT. Protein: CASKRGYNSPLHF.

The rearrangement links TRBV6-5 to TRBJ2-2; D may be TRBD2 (6 bases). This CDR3 has 15 amino acids. The germline gives CDR1 MNHEY, CDR2 SVGAGI. Trimming left V 6 bases short and J 1 base short, with 12 bases between. CDR3 in DNA: TGTGCCAGCAGCCCCGGGAGTGGGAACACCGGGGAGCTGTTTTTT. The encoded protein is CASSPGSGNTGELFF.

V is TRBV7-9 and J is TRBJ1-1, with D maybe TRBD1 (5 bases). V lost 4 bases to trimming and J lost 1 base, with 7 bases between them. Per germline, CDR1 SEHNR and CDR2 FQNEAQ (reference sequence). The CDR3 sequence is 13 residues long. CDR3 nucleotide sequence: TGTGCCAGCAGCTCACAGGAGAACACTGAAGCTTTCTTT. Translated, it gives CASSSQENTEAFF.

This chain links TRBV24-1 with TRBJ2-2; TRBD2 matches at 8 bases. Unmatched junction bases numbered 0, after V lost 3 bases and J lost 1 base. CDR3 length: 15 amino acids. The germline V gene has CDR1 KGHDR and CDR2 SFDVKD. CDR3 sequence: CATSDRGGNTGELFF. Written as DNA, the CDR3 is TGTGCCACCAGTGATCGGGGGGGGAACACCGGGGAGCTGTTTTTT.

V and J are TRBV7-9 and TRBJ1-6; 7 bases line up with TRBD1. This CDR3 has 14 amino acids. V lost 3 bases and J lost 5; bases outside the gene matches: 1. Germline CDR1 SEHNR, CDR2 FQNEAQ (reference sequence). CDR3 sequence reads: CASSFQGDNSPLHF. DNA of the CDR3: TGTGCCAGCAGCTTTCAGGGGGATAATTCACCCCTCCACTTT.

The genes are TRBV7-9 and TRBJ1-5; no firm D call. CDR1 and CDR2 (germline): SEHNR, FQNEAQ (reference sequence). The CDR3 has 17 amino acids. Trimming cost V 7 bases and J 0 bases, with 19 bases left between them. The CDR3 sequence: CASNPPLLRHSNQPQHF. The CDR3 DNA sequence: TGTGCCAGCAACCCCCCGTTATTGAGGCATAGCAATCAGCCCCAGCATTTT. Drawing the rest from reference TRBV7-9 and TRBJ1-5, the complete variable domain is DTGVSQNPRHKITKRGQNVTFRCDPISEHNRLYWYRQTLGQGPEFLTYFQNEAQLEKSRLLSDRFSAERPKGSFSTLEIQRTEQGDSAMYLCASNPPLLRHSNQPQHFGDGTRLSIL.

This clone was counted a few times. The chain couples TRBV5-6 to TRBJ1-2; 7 bases are a match to TRBD1. This CDR3 comprises 15 residues. Germline trimming cut 5 bases from V and 3 bases from J; bases unmatched to any gene: 10. The germline V gene encodes CDR1 SGHDT and CDR2 YYEEEE. CDR3: CASSTDRENDYGYTF. DNA of the CDR3: TGTGCCAGCAGTACCGACAGGGAAAACGACTATGGCTACACCTTC.

This chain links TRBV5-6 with TRBJ1-6, with TRBD1 identical over 8 bases. The CDR3 is 15 amino acids. Losses at the gene ends were 4 bases for V and 13 bases for J; bases not matched to a gene: 13. Germline CDR1 reads SGHDT; CDR2 reads YYEEEE. CDR3 in DNA: TGTGCCAGCAGCCTCCTGAGACAGGGGTCTCGCCCCCTCCACTTT. Translated, it gives CASSLLRQGSRPLHF.